The present T cell receptor beta chain was sequenced within a study of siplizumab effects on memory and regulatory T cells. Study outcomes and limitations: Alloreactive sequences tracing back to unstimulated CD4+ memory cells fell significantly with siplizumab. There appeared to be greater diversity in naive T cells than in memory cells, and naive T cells seemed major contributors to the alloresponse. The authors did not confirm suppressive function in proliferating Tregs from siplizumab cultures. Treg-derived clones made up an average of about 73% of mappable alloreactive CD4+ clones with siplizumab and 26.9% in controls.

Sequencing used immunoSEQ multiplex PCR; TCRdb keeps in-frame clones, though not all of them. Counted here are about 100,000 clones, about nine tenths occurring once; the ten biggest clones make up roughly 0.16%. The J segment lost 0 bases and the V segment lost 3 bases, leaving 4 bases of the junction unmatched. The CDR3 loop spans 16 amino acids. The germline CDR1 and CDR2 sequences are ENHRY and SYGVKD. On this clone: Its antigen is undetermined.

The sample consisted of CD4+ T cells sorted from blood. The source is a human donor in good health. The chain couples TRBV10-3 to TRBJ2-7; 11 nucleotides agree with TRBD2. DNA for the CDR3: TGTGCCATCAGTGAACTAGCGGGGGATAGCTCCTACGAGCAGTACTTC. Encoded protein: CAISELAGDSSYEQYF.